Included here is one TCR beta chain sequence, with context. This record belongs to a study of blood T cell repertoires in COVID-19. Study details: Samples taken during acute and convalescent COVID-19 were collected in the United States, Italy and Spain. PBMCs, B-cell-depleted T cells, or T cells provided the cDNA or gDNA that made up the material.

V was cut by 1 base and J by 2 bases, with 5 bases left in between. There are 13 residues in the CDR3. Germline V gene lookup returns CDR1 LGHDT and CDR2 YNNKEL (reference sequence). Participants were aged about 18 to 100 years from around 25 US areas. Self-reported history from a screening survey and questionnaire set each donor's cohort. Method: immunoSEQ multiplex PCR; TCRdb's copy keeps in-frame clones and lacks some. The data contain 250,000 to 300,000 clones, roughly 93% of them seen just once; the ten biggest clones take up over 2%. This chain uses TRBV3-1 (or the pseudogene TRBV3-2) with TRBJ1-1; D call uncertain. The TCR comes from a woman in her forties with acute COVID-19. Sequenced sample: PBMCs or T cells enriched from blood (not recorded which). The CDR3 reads CASSQAFNTEAFF. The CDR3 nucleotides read TGTGCCAGCAGCCAAGCATTTAACACTGAAGCTTTCTTT.